These 26 T cell receptor beta chains share one sample of origin, sequenced in a study of spatial heterogeneity in lung cancer. Each CDR3 protein gets one entry after TCRdb re-called the 5' RACE reads with MiXCR. The table records around 15,000 distinct CDR3 sequences, approximately 19% of them present only once. Stated time point: blood at routine non-recurrence follow-up after resection. Here the sequenced sample was PBMCs, taken at follow-up. The source is a male donor with early-stage non-small cell lung cancer.

V usage is TRBV11-2 and J usage is TRBJ2-2; no reliable D call. The germline gives CDR1 SGHAT, CDR2 FQNNGV. V dropped 0 bases and J dropped 5 bases, with 4 bases sitting between them. There are 13 residues in the CDR3. This CDR3 reads CASSLDRTGELFF. The CDR3 nucleotides read TGTGCCAGCAGCTTAGACCGTACCGGGGAGCTGTTTTTT.

This clonotype appeared a few times. The chain employs TRBV5-4 and TRBJ1-2; D is perhaps TRBD1 (5 bases). Germline V CDR1 and CDR2: SGHNT, YYREEE (reference sequence). The CDR3 extends over 16 amino acids. V lost 3 bases to trimming and J lost 3 bases, with 18 bases between them. Here the CDR3 reads CASSYGPGPIDYGYTF. For the CDR3, the DNA is TGTGCCAGCAGCTACGGACCGGGGCCAATAGACTATGGCTACACCTTC.

This clonotype was found many times. The rearrangement joins TRBV7-8 to TRBJ2-2; D may be TRBD1 (6 bases). With 4 bases removed from V and 7 bases from J, the gap between germline ends came to 19 bases. Germline CDR1 is SGHVS and CDR2 is FQNEAQ. This CDR3 has 16 residues. CDR3 loop: CASSSPRQDKIGELFF. The DNA of the CDR3 is TGTGCCAGCAGCTCCCCCCGACAGGATAAAATCGGGGAGCTGTTTTTT.

This clonotype turned up a few times. The chain links TRBV18 to TRBJ2-1; D uncertain. CDR1 KGHSH and CDR2 LQKENI come from the germline V gene. The CDR3 consists of 13 residues. Trimming pared 6 bases from V and 6 bases from J, leaving 12 bases between. The CDR3 reads CASSSSDGNEQFF. As DNA, the CDR3 is TGTGCCAGCTCGTCGTCAGACGGCAATGAGCAGTTCTTC.

The table lists this clonotype with many counts. The V and J genes are TRBV7-3 and TRBJ1-5; D is unclear. This CDR3 is 16 amino acids long. CDR1 and CDR2 from the germline V gene are SGHTA and FQGTGA. V lost 5 bases and J lost 5, with 19 bases in between. The CDR3 region has the DNA TGTGCCAGCAGCCCAATCGGCCAGGAATGGGATCAGCCCCAGCATTTT. This codes for CASSPIGQEWDQPQHF.

The V gene is TRBV20-1, the J gene TRBJ2-7; D is possibly TRBD2 (6 bases). CDR3 length: 11 amino acids. Germline-derived CDR1 and CDR2 are DFQATT and SNEGSKA (reference sequence). Trimming left V 1 base short and J 9 bases short, with 10 bases between. As DNA, the CDR3 is TGCAGTGCTAGAGTGCGGGACGGGCAGTACTTC. Translation gives CSARVRDGQYF.

The chain links TRBV12-3 or TRBV12-4 to TRBJ1-6; no firm D call. V was shortened by 6 bases and J by 0 bases, with 6 bases between the two germline ends. The CDR3 consists of 14 residues. The CDR3 nucleotides read TGTGCCAGCAGATGGAGCTCCTATAATTCACCCCTCCACTTT. It encodes CASRWSSYNSPLHF.

This chain links TRBV29-1 with TRBJ2-5, with 9 bases that match TRBD1. V gave up 6 bases and J gave up 2 bases; unmatched junction bases: 1. From germline, CDR1 is SQVTM and CDR2 ANQGSEA. This CDR3 has 12 amino acids. The CDR3 DNA reads as TGCAGCGTGGACAGGGGTCAAGAGACCCAGTACTTC. Its protein product is CSVDRGQETQYF.

This rearrangement joins TRBV5-6 to TRBJ2-7, with 11 bases matching TRBD1. CDR1 is SGHDT, CDR2 YYEEEE, per germline. Trimming at V came to 1 base and at J to 6 bases, leaving 6 bases not matched to a gene. The CDR3 sequence is 15 residues long. The CDR3 is CASSLLTGTGGEQYF. The CDR3 DNA sequence: TGTGCCAGCAGCTTGTTAACCGGGACAGGGGGCGAGCAGTACTTC. The whole variable domain, filled in from reference TRBV5-6 and TRBJ2-7, reads DAGVTQSPTHLIKTRGQQVTLRCSPKSGHDTVSWYQQALGQGPQFIFQYYEEEERQRGNFPDRFSGHQFPNYSSELNVNALLLGDSALYLCASSLLTGTGGEQYFGPGTRLTVT.

The V call is TRBV5-4, the J call TRBJ2-5; no definite D call. Trimming shortened V by 3 bases and J by 1 base, and 4 bases separated the two germline ends. The germline V gene has CDR1 SGHNT and CDR2 YYREEE (reference sequence). The length of the CDR3 is 12 residues. CDR3: CASSSLQETQYF. The CDR3 DNA reads as TGTGCCAGCAGCTCGCTCCAAGAGACCCAGTACTTC.

This clonotype is classed as medium-sized. The rearrangement links TRBV24-1 to TRBJ1-3; D remains unclear. The CDR3 contains 13 residues. Looked up from germline, CDR1 is KGHDR and CDR2 is SFDVKD. V was cut by 2 bases and J by 7 bases, with 8 bases left in between. The CDR3 DNA sequence: TGTGCCACCAGTGATTCCCCCGCTAACACCATATATTTT. Translation gives CATSDSPANTIYF.

V gene TRBV2 combines with J gene TRBJ2-3; no clear D. Germline lookup yields CDR1 SNHLY and CDR2 FYNNEI. V shed 6 bases and J shed 4 bases, with 14 bases lying between them. This CDR3 is built from 14 residues. In DNA, the CDR3 is TGTGCCAGCAGGGAACAAGGGCAGTCAGATACGCAGTATTTT. This codes for CASREQGQSDTQYF.

This clonotype showed up many times. This sequence joins TRBV20-1 and TRBJ2-7, with D possibly matching TRBD1 (6 bases). Germline V lookup: CDR1 DFQATT, CDR2 SNEGSKA (reference sequence). The CDR3 is 18 residues long. The V gene lost 0 bases and the J gene lost 2 bases, with 23 bases spanning the gap. CDR3 sequence: CSARDSFLDGGSPYEQYF. CDR3 nucleotides: TGCAGTGCTAGAGATAGCTTTTTAGATGGGGGCTCCCCCTACGAGCAGTACTTC.

This clonotype is medium-sized (0.01 to 0.1%) within its sample. The chain employs TRBV5-4 and TRBJ1-1; D gene uncertain. Germline V gene lookup returns CDR1 SGHNT and CDR2 YYREEE (reference sequence). V dropped 0 bases and J dropped 2 bases, with 8 bases sitting between them. The CDR3 runs 14 residues. Here the CDR3 DNA reads TGTGCCAGCAGCTTGGGCCAGGCAAACACTGAAGCTTTCTTT. Protein product: CASSLGQANTEAFF.

This clonotype was counted between two and nine times. The chain recombines TRBV29-1 with TRBJ1-2; 10 bases align to TRBD1. Trimming cost V 7 bases and J 6 bases; bases outside gene matches: 11. The CDR3 has 14 amino acids. The germline V gene has CDR1 SQVTM and CDR2 ANQGSEA. The CDR3 sequence is CSATTMTGGHGYTF. The CDR3 DNA sequence: TGCAGCGCCACGACGATGACAGGGGGCCATGGCTACACCTTC.

This clonotype was recorded at least ten times. The chain links TRBV29-1 to TRBJ2-3; D is undetermined. The CDR3 totals 15 residues. The germline V and J ends were trimmed by 4 bases and 3 bases, with 17 bases remaining between them. Germline V CDR1 and CDR2: SQVTM, ANQGSEA. CDR3 in amino acids: CSVGVWASRTDTQYF. The CDR3 nucleotides are TGCAGCGTTGGGGTATGGGCCTCAAGGACAGATACGCAGTATTTT.

This clonotype was observed a few times. V gene TRBV6-5 combines with J gene TRBJ2-7, with D perhaps TRBD1 (6 bases). Germline-derived CDR1 and CDR2 are MNHEY and SVGAGI. The CDR3 runs to 20 residues. The V end lost 0 bases, the J end lost 0 bases, and 24 bases lay between the germline ends. For the CDR3, the DNA is TGTGCCAGCAGTTACTCGATTACGGGACACCAACGGACCCCCTCCTACGAGCAGTACTTC. Translation: CASSYSITGHQRTPSYEQYF.

A single count supports this clonotype. This chain links TRBV13 with TRBJ2-2; the D is unclear. V was trimmed by 4 bases and J by 4 bases, leaving 4 bases between them. The CDR3 totals 12 residues. Per germline, CDR1 PRHDT and CDR2 FYEKMQ (reference sequence). Written as DNA, the CDR3 is TGTGCCAGCAGCTCCTCCACCGGGGAGCTGTTTTTT. Residues: CASSSSTGELFF.

This clonotype was recorded a few times. This chain links TRBV7-9 with TRBJ1-3; TRBD1 aligns across 12 bases. The CDR3 is 19 amino acids. The V segment lost 3 bases and the J segment 5 bases; nucleotides outside the gene matches: 14. In germline, CDR1 is SEHNR, CDR2 FQNEAQ (reference sequence). CDR3 bases: TGTGCCAGCAGCTTTTCGGGACAGGGGGCGTTCGATGGCCGAAACACCATATATTTT. Translated: CASSFSGQGAFDGRNTIYF.

This clonotype was counted ten times or more. The genes are TRBV29-1 and TRBJ2-7, with D perhaps matching TRBD1 or TRBD2 (5 bases each). This CDR3 spans 12 amino acids. The germline gives CDR1 SQVTM, CDR2 ANQGSEA. Trimming pared 6 bases from V and 6 bases from J, leaving 15 bases between. The DNA for the CDR3 is TGCAGCGTCCCCCCGGGGCAGGGCGAGCAGTACTTC. It is translated as CSVPPGQGEQYF.

This clonotype appeared a few times. This chain links TRBV10-3 with TRBJ2-6; weak D call: TRBD1 (6 bases). CDR1 ENHRY and CDR2 SYGVKD come from the germline V gene. V was cut by 3 bases and J by 0 bases, with 15 bases left in between. This CDR3 is built from 18 residues. CDR3 bases: TGTGCCATCAGTGATCGGCGGCAGGGGCCCTCTGGGGCCAACGTCCTGACTTTC. Protein product: CAISDRRQGPSGANVLTF.

The chain combines TRBV4-2 with TRBJ2-7; 8 nucleotides agree with TRBD2. This CDR3 has 16 residues. The germline gives CDR1 LGHNA, CDR2 YNFKEQ. With 0 bases clipped from V and 3 bases from J, the junction kept 7 bases outside the gene matches. CDR3 sequence (DNA): TGTGCCAGCAGCCAAGACATTAGCGGGGCGTTCTACGAGCAGTACTTC. Residues: CASSQDISGAFYEQYF.

Concerning this clonotype itself: Just one base apart from a much larger clone, this may be a read error. J is TRBJ2-5 and V is TRBV20-1; a weak D match, TRBD2 (6 bases). This CDR3 region has 13 residues. Germline CDR1 and CDR2: DFQATT and SNEGSKA (reference sequence). As DNA, the CDR3 is TGCAGTGCTAGGGTCGGACTACAAGAGACCCAGCACTTC. As protein: CSARVGLQETQHF.

By its share, this clonotype is medium-sized. The rearrangement links TRBV20-1 to TRBJ2-4; no reliable D call. Germline V gene sequence: CDR1 DFQATT, CDR2 SNEGSKA (reference sequence). The CDR3 runs to 15 residues. Trimming took 0 bases from V and 3 from J, leaving 12 bases between them. CDR3 in amino acids: CSARDLASNKNIQYF. The CDR3 DNA reads as TGCAGTGCTAGAGATCTGGCCAGTAACAAAAACATTCAGTACTTC.

This clonotype was detected a few times. The chain employs TRBV30 and TRBJ2-1, with 7 bases lining up with TRBD2. The V segment lost 1 base and the J segment 8 bases; nucleotides outside the gene matches: 5. This CDR3 has 13 amino acids. In germline, CDR1 is GTSNPN, CDR2 SVGIG (reference sequence). CDR3 DNA: TGTGCCTGGAGTGCGGCGGGGGTCGATGAGCAGTTCTTC. It codes for CAWSAAGVDEQFF.

This clonotype turned up a few times. CDR3 in DNA: TGCGCCAGCAGGACCGGAGCCGCGGGGGCTTTCTTT. Its translation: CASRTGAAGAFF. The gene calls are TRBV4-1 and TRBJ1-1, with D uncertain. V was trimmed by 6 bases and J by 11 bases, leaving 16 bases between them. The germline V gene encodes CDR1 MGHRA and CDR2 YSYEKL. The CDR3 contains 12 residues.